These T cell receptor beta chains were read from a single sample in a study of T cell responses to AZD1222 COVID-19 vaccine. Clones were read by immunoSEQ multiplex PCR, and TCRdb kept only the in-frame ones, dropping some. The sample lists 65,000 to 80,000 clones; about nine tenths were seen once. The specimen comprised peripheral blood, sampled on day 0 of AZD1222 vaccination. These receptors originate from an adult in good health. Each CDR3 is given with its conserved first and last residue. D genes are given only for firm matches. Size is stated for part of the rows, as once, few or many counts, or as a class when the clone is expanded.

clone size | D gene | J gene | V gene | CDR3 protein | CDR3 DNA
few | . | TRBJ2-7 | TRBV15 | CATSNSYEQYF | TGTGCCACCAGCAACTCCTACGAGCAGTACTTC
. | . | TRBJ1-3 | TRBV6-5 | CASTLSGGNTIYF | TGTGCCAGCACCCTATCTGGTGGAAACACCATATATTTT
. | TRBD1 | TRBJ2-2 | TRBV7-2 | CASRSDREWELFF | TGTGCCAGCAGATCGGACAGGGAGTGGGAGCTGTTTTTT
. | . | TRBJ1-1 | TRBV3-1/TRBV3-2 | CASSQQQGDTEAFF | TGTGCCAGCAGCCAACAGCAGGGAGACACTGAAGCTTTCTTT
. | . | TRBJ1-1 | TRBV7-9 | CASSLVVMAEAFF | TGTGCCAGCAGCTTAGTTGTTATGGCTGAAGCTTTCTTT
. | . | TRBJ2-7 | TRBV21-1 | CASSKGGTREENYEQYF | TGTGCCAGCAGCAAAGGTGGGACGCGGGAGGAAAACTACGAGCAGTACTTC
. | . | TRBJ1-2 | TRBV10-3 | CATKAGDYGYTF | TGTGCCACCAAGGCAGGGGACTATGGCTACACCTTC
. | . | TRBJ1-5 | TRBV27 | CASSLTGSNQPQHF | TGTGCCAGCAGCTTGACAGGTAGCAATCAGCCCCAGCATTTT
. | . | TRBJ1-3 | TRBV30 | CAWTQGNPGNTIYF | TGTGCCTGGACCCAGGGGAACCCTGGAAACACCATATATTTT
. | . | TRBJ1-6 | TRBV7-9 | CASRAPKSSYNSPLHF | TGTGCCAGCAGAGCCCCCAAGAGCTCCTATAATTCACCCCTCCACTTT
. | TRBD1 | TRBJ1-6 | TRBV5-6 | CASSPRQGSDSPLHF | TGTGCCAGCAGCCCTAGACAGGGATCCGATTCACCCCTCCACTTT
. | . | TRBJ2-7 | TRBV19 | CASRDTSYEQYF | TGTGCCAGTAGGGACACCTCCTACGAGCAGTACTTC
. | . | TRBJ1-2 | TRBV18 | CASSPSWGGNYGYTF | TGTGCCAGCTCACCTTCTTGGGGAGGGAACTATGGCTACACCTTC
. | TRBD2 | TRBJ2-2 | TRBV9 | CASSGLAGGAGELFF | TGTGCCAGCAGCGGATTAGCGGGAGGGGCCGGGGAGCTGTTTTTT
. | . | TRBJ1-2 | TRBV14 | CAKGLSLFF | TGTGCCAAGGGGCTGTCCCTCTTCTTC
once | TRBD2 | TRBJ2-7 | TRBV13 | CASSLGRGGEQYF | TGTGCCAGCAGCTTAGGGCGGGGAGGGGAGCAGTACTTC
once | TRBD1 | TRBJ1-4 | TRBV27 | CASSSWTGDGEKLFF | TGTGCCAGCAGTTCTTGGACAGGGGACGGTGAAAAACTGTTTTTT
. | . | TRBJ2-6 | TRBV14 | CASRGSGANVLTF | TGTGCCAGCAGAGGCTCTGGGGCCAACGTCCTGACTTTC
once | . | TRBJ1-3 | TRBV29-1 | CSVKDFGGPEGGNTIYF | TGCAGCGTTAAAGACTTTGGAGGCCCCGAAGGGGGAAACACCATATATTTT
once | . | TRBJ1-5 | TRBV6-6 | CASSNPHQLGNQPQHF | TGTGCCAGCAGTAACCCACACCAGCTGGGCAATCAGCCCCAGCATTTT
. | . | TRBJ2-2 | TRBV19 | CASSMWANTGELFF | TGTGCCAGTAGTATGTGGGCTAACACCGGGGAGCTGTTTTTT
. | . | TRBJ1-4 | TRBV4-1 | CASSQDVSTNEKLFF | TGCGCCAGCAGCCAAGATGTCTCAACTAATGAAAAACTGTTTTTT
. | . | TRBJ1-4 | TRBV4-1 | CASSHSGTTNEKLFF | TGCGCCAGCAGCCACTCAGGGACAACTAATGAAAAACTGTTTTTT